These 18 T cell receptor beta chains share one sample of origin, sequenced in a study of CD8 T cells in Susac syndrome. An amount of RNA that ranged from roughly 0.5 to 1 ug was reverse transcribed with random hexamers. TCRdb redid the calling of the immunoSEQ multiplex PCR reads with MiXCR, one entry per CDR3 protein. Of about 190,000 distinct CDR3 sequences detected, around 95% appear once; the ten largest clones hold more than 0.08%. The sample comprised CD4+ T cells from PBMCs. Receptor source: a human donor with Susac syndrome.

V usage is TRBV29-1 and J usage is TRBJ2-7; no clear D. V lost 2 bases to trimming and J lost 9 bases, with 11 bases between them. The V gene's germline CDR1 is SQVTM and CDR2 ANQGSEA. This CDR3 region has 11 residues. The CDR3 region has the DNA TGCAGCGTTGAACCCCCCCCCGGGCAGTACTTC. It is translated as CSVEPPPGQYF.

This sequence joins TRBV29-1 and TRBJ1-3; D not certain. V shed 1 base and J shed 3 bases, with 7 bases lying between them. Germline CDR1 SQVTM, CDR2 ANQGSEA. CDR3 size: 13 residues. The CDR3 is CSVEGRIGNTIYF. The CDR3 DNA reads as TGCAGCGTTGAAGGCAGGATTGGAAACACCATATATTTT.

Written as DNA, the CDR3 is TGTGCCAGCAGTGATGGTACCCCCGGAGGGCCCCAGCATTTT. Its protein product is CASSDGTPGGPQHF. The chain carries TRBV25-1 and TRBJ1-5; no clear D. CDR3 size: 14 residues. In germline, CDR1 is MGHDK, CDR2 SYGVNS. Between the trimmed V and J ends, which lost 3 bases and 9 bases, there was a span of 15 bases.

The chain joins TRBV28 to TRBJ2-7; unclear D gene. The germline CDR1 and CDR2 sequences are MDHEN and SYDVKM. V shed 6 bases and J shed 3 bases, with 12 bases lying between them. The CDR3 covers 13 residues. Written as DNA, the CDR3 is TGTGCCAGCAGACAAGACCGACACTACGAGCAGTACTTC. Its protein is CASRQDRHYEQYF.

CDR3 in amino acids: CASSRRDETQYF. As DNA, the CDR3 is TGTGCCAGCAGCCGGAGGGACGAGACCCAGTACTTC. The chain links TRBV3-1 to TRBJ2-5; D may be TRBD2 (6 bases). The CDR3 totals 12 residues. Germline CDR1 LGHDT, CDR2 YNNKEL (reference sequence). V was shortened by 4 bases and J by 5 bases, with 8 bases between the two germline ends.

The genes are TRBV5-1 and TRBJ2-2; D is ambiguous. Trimming took 0 bases from V and 2 from J, leaving 8 bases between them. The CDR3 consists of 15 residues. Germline lookup yields CDR1 SGHRS and CDR2 YFSETQ. CDR3 bases: TGCGCCAGCAGCTTGGAGAGCGCAAACACCGGGGAGCTGTTTTTT. Protein: CASSLESANTGELFF.

V is TRBV6-5 and J is TRBJ1-6; D possibly corresponds to TRBD1 (5 bases). The CDR3 has 13 residues. V was trimmed by 2 bases and J by 9 bases, leaving 8 bases between them. Germline CDR1 MNHEY, CDR2 SVGAGI. The CDR3 DNA reads as TGTGCCAGCAGTTACGGTCAGGGTTCACCCCTCCACTTT. Its protein product is CASSYGQGSPLHF.

This sequence joins TRBV7-2 and TRBJ2-5; 9 bases map to TRBD2. This CDR3 contains 14 residues. Germline lookup yields CDR1 SGHTA and CDR2 FQGNSA. V dropped 1 base and J dropped 4; count of bases not matched to a gene: 1. The CDR3 spells CASSLVAGVETQYF. CDR3 nucleotide sequence: TGTGCCAGCAGCTTAGTAGCGGGGGTAGAGACCCAGTACTTC.

The chain recombines TRBV10-3 with TRBJ2-5; possible D gene TRBD1, 6 bases. The CDR3 runs 16 residues. V lost 4 bases and J lost 0, with 15 bases in between. Germline V gene sequence: CDR1 ENHRY, CDR2 SYGVKD. The CDR3 DNA is TGTGCCATCAGTGTAGATTATAGGGGGAACCAAGAGACCCAGTACTTC. This codes for CAISVDYRGNQETQYF.

The V gene is TRBV10-1, the J gene TRBJ1-6, with D uncertain. Between the trimmed V and J ends, which lost 2 bases and 10 bases, there was a span of 9 bases. This CDR3 has 13 amino acids. CDR1 and CDR2 from the germline V gene are WNHNN and SYGVQD (reference sequence). CDR3 sequence (DNA): TGCGCCAGCAGTGAGAGGCTAAACTCACCCCTCCACTTT. It yields the protein CASSERLNSPLHF.

The chain combines TRBV4-1 with TRBJ1-5; 10 bases are a match to TRBD1. V trimming: 1 base; J trimming: 4 bases; junction bases outside the gene matches: 13. This CDR3 spans 19 amino acids. The germline gives CDR1 MGHRA, CDR2 YSYEKL. DNA for the CDR3: TGCGCCAGCAGCCAAGGAGGGACAGGGGCCGAGGCCTTTAATCAGCCCCAGCATTTT. It codes for CASSQGGTGAEAFNQPQHF.

The rearrangement links TRBV6-6 to TRBJ2-7; 11 bases line up with TRBD2. Germline loops: CDR1 MNHNY, CDR2 SVGAGI (reference sequence). The V segment lost 8 bases and the J segment 6 bases; nucleotides outside the gene matches: 6. CDR3 length: 13 residues. The CDR3 sequence is CASQSSGGTEQYF. The CDR3 DNA is TGTGCCAGCCAGTCTAGCGGGGGGACCGAGCAGTACTTC.

V is TRBV6-5 and J is TRBJ1-1; D remains unclear. The V gene lost 0 bases and the J gene lost 5 bases, with 7 bases spanning the gap. The CDR3 is 13 amino acids. Germline V gene sequence: CDR1 MNHEY, CDR2 SVGAGI. In DNA form, the CDR3 reads TGTGCCAGCAGTTACTCTACGGGGACTGAAGCTTTCTTT. Its protein is CASSYSTGTEAFF.

CDR3 amino acids: CASSQDEGPRPQHF. DNA for the CDR3: TGCGCCAGCAGCCAAGACGAGGGTCCCCGGCCCCAGCATTTT. The chain is built from TRBV4-1 and TRBJ1-5, with D hard to call. Germline V gives CDR1 MGHRA, CDR2 YSYEKL. The CDR3 sequence is 14 residues long. V shed 0 bases and J shed 9 bases, with 12 bases lying between them.

This rearrangement joins TRBV12-5 to TRBJ1-1; D gene uncertain. The CDR3 totals 13 residues. The V gene lost 8 bases and the J gene lost 2 bases, with 12 bases spanning the gap. CDR1 is LGHNT and CDR2 is FRNRAP in the germline V gene. The CDR3 region is CASRLAINTEAFF. The CDR3 region has the DNA TGTGCTAGTAGACTTGCGATAAACACTGAAGCTTTCTTT.

J is TRBJ2-3 and V is TRBV7-9; the D gene could be TRBD1 or TRBD2 (5 bases each). Per the germline V gene, CDR1 is SEHNR and CDR2 is FQNEAQ (reference sequence). Trimming took off 2 bases at V and 4 bases at J, with 10 bases between the two ends. This CDR3 is 14 amino acids long. The CDR3 spells CASSLTGQADTQYF. For the CDR3, the DNA is TGTGCCAGCAGCTTAACGGGGCAGGCAGATACGCAGTATTTT.

This chain links TRBV29-1 with TRBJ2-7; 8 positions match TRBD1. With V trimmed by 4 bases and J by 0 bases, 2 bases remained unmatched. CDR1 is SQVTM, CDR2 ANQGSEA, per germline. The CDR3 spans 13 residues. The CDR3 nucleotides read TGCAGCGTTGGGACAGGGCCCTCCTACGAGCAGTACTTC. It encodes CSVGTGPSYEQYF.

The chain combines TRBV24-1 with TRBJ2-1; 7 bases are shared with TRBD1. Germline trimming cut 6 bases from V and 7 bases from J; bases unmatched to any gene: 8. This CDR3 has 14 residues. CDR1 is KGHDR and CDR2 is SFDVKD in the germline V gene. The CDR3 loop reads CATSPTGLLNEQFF. CDR3 sequence (DNA): TGTGCCACCAGTCCGACAGGGCTGTTGAATGAGCAGTTCTTC.